These 29 T cell receptor beta chains were all obtained from the same sample, sequenced in a study of control samples from healthy donors and cancer patients (dated by TCRdb to 2018 to 2021). Library creation used the immunoSEQ multiplex PCR assay. The table was pulled from immuneACCESS by TCRdb, which kept in-frame rearrangements only. Such tables lose some clones; where checked, under half of the loss comes from unresolved V genes, and the rest has no known cause. The sample records 110,000 or so clones, 90% of which are singletons. About 4.7% of the sample lies in the top ten. Sequencing used blood. These receptors were taken from a human donor in good health. The donor label of this sample is uncertain.

The genes are TRBV30 and TRBJ1-2; D is uncertain. The ends were cut back, 5 bases at V and 4 bases at J, with 8 bases in the middle. The germline CDR1 and CDR2 sequences are GTSNPN and SVGIG (reference sequence). The CDR3 length is 11 residues. This chain's CDR3 is CAWGNSYGYTF. The DNA of the CDR3 is TGTGCCTGGGGAAACTCCTATGGCTACACCTTC.

This chain connects TRBV6-5 to TRBJ1-1, with unresolved D. Germline CDR1 is MNHEY and CDR2 is SVGAGI. The CDR3 spans 15 residues. V was trimmed by 6 bases and J by 6 bases, leaving 20 bases between them. DNA of the CDR3: TGTGCCAGCAGAAAACCCGACGAAGGGAGAGCTGAAGCTTTCTTT. This codes for CASRKPDEGRAEAFF.

J is TRBJ1-2 and V is TRBV5-5; D remains ambiguous. This CDR3 has 13 amino acids. The V gene lost 2 bases and the J gene lost 0 bases, with 5 bases spanning the gap. Germline assignment: CDR1 SGHKS and CDR2 YYEKEE (reference sequence). The CDR3 bases are TGTGCCAGCAGCTTTGGTACTAACTATGGCTACACCTTC. Translated, it gives CASSFGTNYGYTF.

This clone is a singleton in its sample. The chain combines TRBV6-5 with TRBJ2-3, with a possible D match to TRBD1 (6 bases). The CDR3 spans 15 residues. CDR1 MNHEY and CDR2 SVGAGI come from the germline V gene. Trimming stripped 0 bases from V and 5 bases from J, with 12 bases between. CDR3 in amino acids: CASSYSNGGEDTQYF. CDR3 sequence (DNA): TGTGCCAGCAGTTACTCGAATGGGGGCGAAGATACGCAGTATTTT.

This chain connects TRBV4-2 to TRBJ2-4; no reliable D call. The CDR3 has 16 amino acids. V gave up 2 bases and J gave up 0 bases, with 11 bases separating them. Per the germline V gene, CDR1 is LGHNA and CDR2 is YNFKEQ. The CDR3 reads CASSQRAVVAKNIQYF. In DNA form, the CDR3 reads TGTGCCAGCAGCCAACGAGCCGTGGTAGCCAAAAACATTCAGTACTTC.

The chain uses TRBV19 and TRBJ2-2; weak D call: TRBD1 (6 bases). Trimming removed 6 bases at V and 6 bases at J, with 14 bases between. This CDR3 contains 14 residues. Germline CDR1 LNHDA, CDR2 SQIVND (reference sequence). In DNA, the CDR3 is TGTGCCAGTAGGACAGGATCAGAATCCGGGGAGCTGTTTTTT. Protein product: CASRTGSESGELFF.

Only one count was recorded for this clone. The chain combines TRBV27 with TRBJ2-7; no reliable D call. Trimming took off 6 bases at V and 0 bases at J, with 15 bases between the two ends. CDR3 length: 15 amino acids. Germline loops: CDR1 MNHEY, CDR2 SMNVEV (reference sequence). The CDR3 is CASRPGPVSSYEQYF. DNA for the CDR3: TGTGCCAGCAGACCCGGACCCGTGAGCTCCTACGAGCAGTACTTC.

This clone was observed once. CDR3 sequence (DNA): TGTGCCAGCGGCCTTCGTGGGAACACTGAAGCTTTCTTT. Its translation is CASGLRGNTEAFF. The gene calls are TRBV21-1 and TRBJ1-1; the DNA was not compared with TRBD1, the D call given in the table. TRBV21-1 is a recognized pseudogene. The length of the CDR3 is 13 residues.

This chain connects TRBV3-1 (or the pseudogene TRBV3-2) to TRBJ1-2; the D gene is possibly TRBD1 (5 bases). Trimming pared 1 base from V and 7 bases from J, leaving 13 bases between. The CDR3 consists of 14 residues. Germline V gives CDR1 LGHDT, CDR2 YNNKEL (reference sequence). CDR3 in DNA: TGTGCCAGCAGCCAAGTTCAAGGGACGGGTGGCTACACCTTC. Its protein is CASSQVQGTGGYTF.

This rearrangement joins TRBV7-8 to TRBJ1-2, with 7 bases aligning to TRBD1. The CDR3 length is 16 residues. The V and J ends lost 5 bases and 1 base, in that order; junction bases with no gene match: 10. Germline assignment: CDR1 SGHVS and CDR2 FQNEAQ. The CDR3 nucleotides are TGTGCCAGCAGCCGAGGCCCCAGACAGGGTAACTATGGCTACACCTTC. Its translation: CASSRGPRQGNYGYTF.

As concerns this clone: Other nucleotide sequences from this sample produce the same CDR3. The V gene is TRBV6-5, the J gene TRBJ1-1; tentatively, D is TRBD1 (5 bases). The CDR3 length is 13 residues. CDR1 is MNHEY, CDR2 SVGAGI, per germline. Trimming left V 2 bases short and J 1 base short, with 5 bases between. In DNA, the CDR3 is TGTGCCAGCAGTTACACAGGGAACACTGAAGCTTTCTTT. This codes for CASSYTGNTEAFF.

The gene calls are TRBV11-2 and TRBJ1-1; D is ambiguous. Looked up from germline, CDR1 is SGHAT and CDR2 is FQNNGV. This CDR3 is 14 amino acids long. V lost 0 bases, J lost 6 bases, and 11 bases lay in between. Written as DNA, the CDR3 is TGTGCCAGCAGCTTAGATTATAAGGAGGCTGAAGCTTTCTTT. This translates into CASSLDYKEAEAFF.

The J gene is TRBJ2-5, the V gene TRBV2, with TRBD2 as a possible D gene (6 bases). Germline loops: CDR1 SNHLY, CDR2 FYNNEI. This CDR3 spans 14 amino acids. The V end lost 3 bases, the J end lost 2 bases, and 10 bases lay between the germline ends. The CDR3 sequence: CASSEGGAQETQYF. CDR3 DNA: TGTGCCAGCAGTGAGGGCGGGGCTCAAGAGACCCAGTACTTC.

The chain employs TRBV18 and TRBJ2-5, with D perhaps matching TRBD1 (5 bases). Between the trimmed V and J ends, which lost 2 bases and 2 bases, there was a span of 15 bases. In germline, CDR1 is KGHSH, CDR2 LQKENI. This CDR3 contains 16 residues. CDR3 amino acids: CASSPKGVTAQETQYF. The CDR3 DNA follows: TGTGCCAGCTCACCAAAGGGTGTGACAGCACAAGAGACCCAGTACTTC. Supplemented by reference TRBV18 and TRBJ2-5, the full variable domain reads NAGVMQNPRHLVRRRGQEARLRCSPMKGHSHVYWYRQLPEEGLKFMVYLQKENIIDESGMPKERFSAEFPKEGPSILRIQQVVRGDSAAYFCASSPKGVTAQETQYFGPGTRLLVL.

The CDR3 loop reads CASSFKGGETQYF. The CDR3 nucleotides are TGTGCCAGCAGCTTTAAAGGGGGAGAGACCCAGTACTTC. This rearrangement joins TRBV11-2 to TRBJ2-5, with D possibly TRBD1 on 6 matching bases. Germline CDR1 is SGHAT and CDR2 is FQNNGV. V shed 3 bases and J shed 4 bases, with 9 bases lying between them. The CDR3 contains 13 residues.

The V gene is TRBV13, the J gene TRBJ2-7, with D hard to call. This CDR3 region has 14 residues. Germline V gene lookup returns CDR1 PRHDT and CDR2 FYEKMQ (reference sequence). Deletions cut 4 bases from V and 1 base from J, with 11 bases between. This CDR3 is CASSSRAHSYEQYV. CDR3 DNA: TGTGCCAGCAGCTCCCGGGCCCATTCCTACGAGCAGTACGTC.

The J gene is TRBJ2-2, the V gene TRBV4-2; weak D call: TRBD2 (5 bases). Germline CDR1 and CDR2: LGHNA and YNFKEQ. Trimming pared 0 bases from V and 7 bases from J, leaving 9 bases between. This CDR3 comprises 14 residues. This CDR3 is CASSQEEGVGELFF. The CDR3 DNA reads TGTGCCAGCAGCCAAGAAGAGGGAGTCGGGGAGCTGTTTTTT.

The rearrangement joins TRBV9 to TRBJ1-1; 8 bases fit TRBD1. The V gene end was trimmed by 2 bases and the J gene end by 1 base; junction bases not matched to a gene: 1. The V gene's germline CDR1 is SGDLS and CDR2 YYNGEE. This CDR3 comprises 14 residues. CDR3 nucleotide sequence: TGTGCCAGCAGCGTTGGGACAGGGAACACTGAAGCTTTCTTT. This translates into CASSVGTGNTEAFF.

The rearrangement links TRBV5-4 to TRBJ1-1; 7 bases match TRBD1. The CDR3 length is 15 residues. Looked up from germline, CDR1 is SGHNT and CDR2 is YYREEE (reference sequence). J was trimmed by 0 bases and V by 4 bases; bases with no gene match: 6. The CDR3 loop reads CASSVRQGLNTEAFF. CDR3 DNA: TGTGCCAGCAGCGTACGACAGGGTTTGAACACTGAAGCTTTCTTT.

This clone showed up just once. This chain uses TRBV7-2 with TRBJ1-2; D uncertain. The CDR3 consists of 12 residues. Germline-derived CDR1 and CDR2 are SGHTA and FQGNSA. V was shortened by 7 bases and J by 7 bases, with 13 bases between the two germline ends. The CDR3 coding sequence is TGTGCCAGCACCAGGTGGGGAGGTGGCTACACCTTC. Translating it yields CASTRWGGGYTF.

In this sample, this clone turned up once. The V gene is TRBV2, the J gene TRBJ2-5; D possibly corresponds to TRBD1 (5 bases). Germline V gene lookup returns CDR1 SNHLY and CDR2 FYNNEI. The CDR3 loop spans 13 amino acids. Trimming left V 6 bases short and J 4 bases short, with 12 bases between. CDR3 residues: CASRIGQAETQYF. DNA of the CDR3: TGTGCCAGCAGAATCGGACAAGCAGAGACCCAGTACTTC.

The V call is TRBV7-2, the J call TRBJ1-4; possibly TRBD1 for D (6 bases). The CDR3 has 14 amino acids. V lost 3 bases and J lost 8, with 13 bases in between. Germline loops: CDR1 SGHTA, CDR2 FQGNSA. CDR3 DNA: TGTGCCAGCAGCTTCGGGCAGGGGAGAGAAAAACTGTTTTTT. Translated: CASSFGQGREKLFF.

The chain combines TRBV30 with TRBJ1-1; D is undetermined. This CDR3 has 10 residues. V lost 2 bases, J lost 2 bases, and 0 bases lay in between. The germline V gene has CDR1 GTSNPN and CDR2 SVGIG (reference sequence). CDR3 sequence reads: CAWSNTEAFF. DNA for the CDR3: TGTGCCTGGAGTAACACTGAAGCTTTCTTT.

The chain links TRBV20-1 to TRBJ2-1; D is perhaps TRBD1 (5 bases). Germline values: CDR1 DFQATT, CDR2 SNEGSKA (reference sequence). The CDR3 has 15 amino acids. Trimming took off 3 bases at V and 5 bases at J, with 17 bases between the two ends. The CDR3 here is CSASRSDSLNNEQFF. The CDR3, as DNA: TGCAGTGCTAGTAGGTCCGACAGTCTTAACAATGAGCAGTTCTTC.

This chain uses TRBV4-2 with TRBJ2-1; D is possibly TRBD1 (7 bases). The CDR3 length is 16 residues. The germline CDR1 and CDR2 sequences are LGHNA and YNFKEQ. The ends were cut back, 0 bases at V and 4 bases at J, with 13 bases in the middle. CDR3 nucleotide sequence: TGTGCCAGCAGCCAAGATCGGGGGACAGCGTACAATGAGCAGTTCTTC. It is translated as CASSQDRGTAYNEQFF.

The CDR3 reads CASSPMTPSGGTTQYF. DNA for the CDR3: TGTGCCAGCAGCCCGATGACCCCTAGCGGGGGCACTACGCAGTATTTT. The rearrangement links TRBV5-4 to TRBJ2-3, with TRBD2 identical over 10 bases. The CDR3 spans 16 residues. V shed 4 bases, J shed 8 bases, and the junction held 13 bases outside the gene matches. Germline CDR1 reads SGHNT; CDR2 reads YYREEE (reference sequence). The full variable domain, with the rest looked up from reference TRBV5-4 and TRBJ2-3, is ETGVTQSPTHLIKTRGQQVTLRCSSQSGHNTVSWYQQALGQGPQFIFQYYREEENGRGNFPPRFSGLQFPNYSSELNVNALELDDSALYLCASSPMTPSGGTTQYFGPGTRLTVL.

The V gene is TRBV11-2, the J gene TRBJ2-3, with 7 bases fitting TRBD1. The V and J ends lost 5 bases and 6 bases, in that order; junction bases with no gene match: 11. CDR3 size: 15 residues. Per germline, CDR1 SGHAT and CDR2 FQNNGV. This CDR3 is CASSPDRVIADTQYF. The CDR3 DNA reads as TGTGCCAGCAGCCCAGACAGGGTGATCGCCGATACGCAGTATTTT.

The V and J genes are TRBV3-1 (or the pseudogene TRBV3-2) and TRBJ1-3; D remains ambiguous. This CDR3 is 14 amino acids long. The V gene lost 4 bases and the J gene lost 1 base, with 8 bases spanning the gap. CDR1 and CDR2 from the germline V gene are LGHDT and YNNKEL (reference sequence). The CDR3 region has the DNA TGTGCCAGCAGCCGAGGAGAATCTGGAAACACCATATATTTT. This sequence encodes CASSRGESGNTIYF.

V is TRBV3-1 (or the pseudogene TRBV3-2) and J is TRBJ2-5; TRBD1 matches at 7 bases. Per germline, CDR1 LGHDT and CDR2 YNNKEL (reference sequence). The junction had 3 bases not matched to a gene; V was cut back by 5 bases and J by 3 bases. CDR3 length: 13 amino acids. Here the CDR3 DNA reads TGTGCCAGCAGCGCCGGGACAGAAGAGACCCAGTACTTC. This gives the protein CASSAGTEETQYF.